This T cell receptor (beta chain) was documented in a study of T-cell memory formation after mild COVID-19. Study-level points and caveats: Day 15 to 85 contracting clones showed balanced CD4/CD8; later expanders leaned CD4+. The study detected some responding clones in pre-infection memory, suggesting cross-reactive memory joined.

In its sample, this clonotype was seen a few times. Its antigen is not known. Germline V gene sequence: CDR1 SQVTM, CDR2 ANQGSEA. The CDR3 covers 13 residues. V lost 4 bases to trimming and J lost 4 bases, with 13 bases between them. One entry per CDR3 protein, called by TCRdb with MiXCR from the 5' RACE reads. The table lists 200,000 to 300,000 distinct CDR3 sequences, over 15% of them singletons. The receptor was derived from an adult woman who had mild COVID-19 (a few samples of this study predate the infection). Cell type and time point are not known. Sequences were obtained from PBMCs or a T cell subset sorted from them (not recorded which). The chain couples TRBV29-1 to TRBJ1-2, with a tentative D call TRBD1 (5 bases). This CDR3 is CSVVGGKSYGYTF. The CDR3 region has the DNA TGCAGCGTTGTCGGGGGGAAGTCCTATGGCTACACCTTC.